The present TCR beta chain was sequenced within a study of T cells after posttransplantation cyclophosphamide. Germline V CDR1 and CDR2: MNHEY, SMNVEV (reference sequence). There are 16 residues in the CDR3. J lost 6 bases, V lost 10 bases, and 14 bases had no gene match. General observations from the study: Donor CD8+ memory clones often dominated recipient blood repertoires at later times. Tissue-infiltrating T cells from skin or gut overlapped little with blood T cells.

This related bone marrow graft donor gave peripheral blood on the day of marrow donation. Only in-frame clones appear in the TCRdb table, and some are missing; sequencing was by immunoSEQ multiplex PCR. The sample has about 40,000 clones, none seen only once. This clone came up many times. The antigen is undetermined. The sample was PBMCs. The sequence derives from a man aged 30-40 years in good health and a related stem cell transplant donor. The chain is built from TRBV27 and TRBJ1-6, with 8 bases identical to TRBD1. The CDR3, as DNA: TGTGCCACCAAGCCGACAGGGGAACTATTTAATTCACCCCTCCACTTT. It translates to CATKPTGELFNSPLHF.